Sequencing of this T cell receptor (beta chain) was carried out in a study of T cells in Graves' hyperthyroidism and ophthalmopathy. Turning to the study itself: Blood was drawn when the patient was first diagnosed and still untreated.

These patients, aged 18 to 65, had recently diagnosed hyperthyroidism lasting under 2 months. Details on this clonotype: A much larger clone lies one base from this, so it may be a read error.

This CDR3 region has 14 residues. Trimming took off 1 base at V and 5 bases at J, with 11 bases between the two ends. CDR1 is LGHNA and CDR2 is YSLEER in the germline V gene. Regions amplified from RNA transcripts were the TCR beta CDR3 regions. The HTBI set primed first-round TCR CDR3 RT-PCR. TCRdb processed the multiplex PCR reads anew with MiXCR; each CDR3 protein has one entry. The sample has nearly 750,000 distinct CDR3 sequences, approximately 36% seen once. J is TRBJ1-2 and V is TRBV4-3; perhaps TRBD1 as D (6 bases). The receptor was isolated from a woman aged 40-49 years with Graves' hyperthyroidism. What was sequenced was blood. The CDR3: CASSQGVGAYGYTF. In DNA, the CDR3 is TGCGCCAGCAGCCAAGGGGTGGGGGCGTATGGCTACACCTTC.